Presented here are 9 T cell receptor beta chains from one specimen sequenced in a study of response to subunit inactivated influenza vaccine. From the RT-PCR reads, TCRdb called clonotypes with MiXCR, one entry per CDR3 protein. The sample lists about 520,000 distinct CDR3 sequences; 7.2% were seen once. Source: PBMCs from blood, taken around 25 months after vaccination. The receptors shown here come from a man between 50 and 69 years old who received an inactivated influenza vaccine.

This chain connects TRBV7-6 to TRBJ2-3; 8 positions agree with TRBD2. Germline CDR1 and CDR2: SGHVS and FNYEAQ. V shed 6 bases and J 1 base; nucleotides not matched to a gene: 6. This CDR3 has 15 residues. This chain's CDR3 is CASRATSGRTDTQYF. Written as DNA, the CDR3 is TGTGCCAGCAGGGCCACTAGCGGCCGCACAGATACGCAGTATTTT.

The chain uses TRBV19 and TRBJ2-1, with 10 bases aligning to TRBD1. Trimming took 5 bases from V and 3 from J; bases not matched to a gene: 7. CDR1 and CDR2 from the germline V gene are LNHDA and SQIVND (reference sequence). This CDR3 is built from 16 residues. Here the CDR3 reads CASSLGQGELYNEQFF. CDR3 in DNA: TGTGCCAGTAGTCTCGGACAGGGGGAGCTCTACAATGAGCAGTTCTTC.

The CDR3 loop reads CASSSAASDTQYF. For the CDR3, the DNA is TGTGCCAGCAGCTCGGCCGCGTCGGATACGCAGTATTTT. The rearrangement links TRBV11-1 to TRBJ2-3; D is uncertain. Trimming pared 4 bases from V and 6 bases from J, leaving 11 bases between. This CDR3 is 13 amino acids long. Germline V gives CDR1 SGHAT, CDR2 FQDESV (reference sequence).

This clonotype was seen ten or more times. The CDR3, as DNA: TGTGCCAGCAGCGCTGACAGGGGCAATCAGCCCCAGCATTTT. Encoded protein: CASSADRGNQPQHF. V usage is TRBV12-3 or TRBV12-4 and J usage is TRBJ1-5; 7 nucleotides agree with TRBD1. CDR3 size: 14 residues. Trimming took 6 bases from V and 2 from J; bases not matched to a gene: 4.

The chain joins TRBV7-7 to TRBJ2-2; 11 bases are shared with TRBD2. After removal of 5 bases from V and 4 bases from J, the junction contained 3 bases not matched to a gene. Germline V lookup: CDR1 SSHAT, CDR2 FNYEAQ (reference sequence). The CDR3 covers 15 residues. The CDR3 sequence is CASSISGRATGELFF. CDR3 in DNA: TGTGCCAGCAGCATTAGCGGGAGGGCCACCGGGGAGCTGTTTTTT.

In nucleotides, the CDR3 is TGTGCCAGTGGGCCAGGATTCTCTGAAGCTTTCTTT. Protein product: CASGPGFSEAFF. The V gene is TRBV18, the J gene TRBJ1-1; unclear D gene. This CDR3 contains 12 residues. The ends were cut back, 9 bases at V and 6 bases at J, with 14 bases in the middle. Germline V gene lookup returns CDR1 KGHSH and CDR2 LQKENI. Combining the CDR3 with reference TRBV18 and TRBJ1-1 gives the whole variable domain NAGVMQNPRHLVRRRGQEARLRCSPMKGHSHVYWYRQLPEEGLKFMVYLQKENIIDESGMPKERFSAEFPKEGPSILRIQQVVRGDSAAYFCASGPGFSEAFFGQGTRLTVV.

This chain joins TRBV27 and TRBJ2-5, with TRBD2 as a possible D gene (6 bases). The CDR3 length is 15 residues. Per germline, CDR1 MNHEY and CDR2 SMNVEV (reference sequence). V gave up 6 bases and J gave up 1 base, with 15 bases separating them. CDR3 amino acids: CASRPGGSGQETQYF. The DNA for the CDR3 is TGTGCCAGCAGACCCGGGGGTAGCGGCCAAGAGACCCAGTACTTC.

This sequence joins TRBV6-5 and TRBJ2-5; the D is unclear. Trimming cost V 3 bases and J 4 bases, with 15 bases left between them. The germline V gene has CDR1 MNHEY and CDR2 SVGAGI. The CDR3 has 15 residues. Here the CDR3 reads CASSYTAARAETQYF. The CDR3 nucleotides read TGTGCCAGCAGTTATACCGCGGCTCGGGCAGAGACCCAGTACTTC.

This clonotype was seen many times. V and J are TRBV5-1 and TRBJ2-2; a weak D match, TRBD1 (5 bases). Germline CDR1 SGHRS, CDR2 YFSETQ. The CDR3 is made up of 13 amino acids. The V end lost 4 bases, the J end lost 6 bases, and 10 bases lay between the germline ends. The CDR3 loop is CASSAQGPGELFF. The DNA of the CDR3 is TGCGCCAGCAGCGCTCAGGGTCCCGGGGAGCTGTTTTTT. Supplemented by reference TRBV5-1 and TRBJ2-2, the full variable domain reads KAGVTQTPRYLIKTRGQQVTLSCSPISGHRSVSWYQQTPGQGLQFLFEYFSETQRNKGNFPGRFSGRQFSNSRSEMNVSTLELGDSALYLCASSAQGPGELFFGEGSRLTVL.